This T cell receptor (beta chain) stems from a study of post-analysis software for immune sequencing data. Study at large: The disease courses covered relapsing-remitting, secondary progressive and progressive-relapsing multiple sclerosis. Notes on the study in general: Significantly lower normalized Chao1 diversity was seen in multiple sclerosis patients than in controls. Five or six TRBV segments (TRBV5-6, TRBV5-1 and TRBV20-1 among them) occurred more frequently in patients than in controls.

TCR beta cDNA libraries had unique molecular identifiers. The T cell input of about 0.85 to 10 million gave roughly 460,000 cDNA molecules. TCRdb re-called the PCR reads with MiXCR, one entry per CDR3 protein. The sample has a few hundred thousand distinct CDR3 sequences; approximately 42% are singletons. The CDR3 covers 18 residues. Germline V lookup: CDR1 SGHAT, CDR2 FQNNGV. Trimming removed 4 bases at V and 2 bases at J, with 18 bases between. For this clonotype: Its specificity is unknown.

Specimen: blood. The TCR was taken from a girl aged 2-15 years with multiple sclerosis. The chain recombines TRBV11-2 with TRBJ2-6, with D tentatively TRBD1 or TRBD2 (5 bases each). In DNA form, the CDR3 reads TGTGCCAGCAGCTCTTCCTACGGGGCTATTACTGGGGCCAACGTCCTGACTTTC. It specifies CASSSSYGAITGANVLTF. Combining the CDR3 with reference TRBV11-2 and TRBJ2-6 gives the whole variable domain EAGVAQSPRYKIIEKRQSVAFWCNPISGHATLYWYQQILGQGPKLLIQFQNNGVVDDSQLPKDRFSAERLKGVDSTLKIQPAKLEDSAVYLCASSSSYGAITGANVLTFGAGSRLTVL.